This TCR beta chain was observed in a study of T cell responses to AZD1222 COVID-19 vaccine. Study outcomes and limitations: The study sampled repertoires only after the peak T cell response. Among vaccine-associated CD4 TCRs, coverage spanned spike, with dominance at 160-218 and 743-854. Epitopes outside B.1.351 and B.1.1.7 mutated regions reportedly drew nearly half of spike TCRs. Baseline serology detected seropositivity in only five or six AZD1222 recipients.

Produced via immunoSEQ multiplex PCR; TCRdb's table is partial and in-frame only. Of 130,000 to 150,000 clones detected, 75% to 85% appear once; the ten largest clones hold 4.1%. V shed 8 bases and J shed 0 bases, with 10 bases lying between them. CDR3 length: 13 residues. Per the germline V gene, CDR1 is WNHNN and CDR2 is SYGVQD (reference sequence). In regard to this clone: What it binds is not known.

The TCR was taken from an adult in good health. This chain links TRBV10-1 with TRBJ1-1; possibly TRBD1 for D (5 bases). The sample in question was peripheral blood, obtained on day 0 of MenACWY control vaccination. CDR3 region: CASPEGMNTEAFF. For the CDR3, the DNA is TGCGCCAGCCCCGAGGGGATGAACACTGAAGCTTTCTTT.